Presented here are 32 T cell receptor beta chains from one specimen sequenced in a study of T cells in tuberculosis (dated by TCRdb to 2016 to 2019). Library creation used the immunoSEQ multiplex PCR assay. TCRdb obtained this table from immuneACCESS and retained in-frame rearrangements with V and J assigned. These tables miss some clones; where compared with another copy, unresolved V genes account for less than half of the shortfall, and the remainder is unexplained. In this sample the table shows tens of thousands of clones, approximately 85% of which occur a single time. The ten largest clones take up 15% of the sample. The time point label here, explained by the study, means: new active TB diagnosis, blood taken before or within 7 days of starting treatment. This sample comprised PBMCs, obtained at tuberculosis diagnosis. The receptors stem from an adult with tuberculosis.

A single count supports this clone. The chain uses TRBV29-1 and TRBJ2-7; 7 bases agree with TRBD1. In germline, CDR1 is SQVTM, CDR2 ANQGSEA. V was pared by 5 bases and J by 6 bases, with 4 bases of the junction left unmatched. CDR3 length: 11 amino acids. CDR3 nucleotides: TGCAGCGTTCACAGGGGTTCCGAGCAGTACTTC. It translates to CSVHRGSEQYF.

CDR3 coding DNA: TGTGCCAGCAGTGAACCAGGGGGGACTGAAGCTTTCTTT. Translated, it gives CASSEPGGTEAFF. This chain joins TRBV6-1 and TRBJ1-1; 7 positions agree with TRBD1. This CDR3 comprises 13 residues. The V gene's germline CDR1 is MNHNS and CDR2 SASEGT. Unmatched junction bases numbered 2, after V lost 2 bases and J lost 5 bases.

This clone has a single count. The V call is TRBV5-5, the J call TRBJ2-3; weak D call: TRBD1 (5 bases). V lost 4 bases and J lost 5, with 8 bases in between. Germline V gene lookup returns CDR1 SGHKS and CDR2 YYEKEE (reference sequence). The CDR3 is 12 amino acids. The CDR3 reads CASSQGLDTQYF. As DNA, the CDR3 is TGTGCCAGCAGCCAGGGATTAGATACGCAGTATTTT.

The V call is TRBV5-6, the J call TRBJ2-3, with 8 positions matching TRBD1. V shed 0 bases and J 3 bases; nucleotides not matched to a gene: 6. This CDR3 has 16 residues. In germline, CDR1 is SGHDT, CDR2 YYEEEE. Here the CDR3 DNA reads TGTGCCAGCAGCTTGGATTTAGGACAGGGAACAGATACGCAGTATTTT. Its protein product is CASSLDLGQGTDTQYF.

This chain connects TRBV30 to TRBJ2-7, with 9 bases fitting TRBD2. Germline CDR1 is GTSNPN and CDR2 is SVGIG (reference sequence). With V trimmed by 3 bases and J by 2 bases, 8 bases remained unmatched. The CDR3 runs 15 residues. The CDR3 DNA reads TGTGCCTGGAGCTCTACTAGCGGGTCCCCCTACGAGCAGTACTTC. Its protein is CAWSSTSGSPYEQYF.

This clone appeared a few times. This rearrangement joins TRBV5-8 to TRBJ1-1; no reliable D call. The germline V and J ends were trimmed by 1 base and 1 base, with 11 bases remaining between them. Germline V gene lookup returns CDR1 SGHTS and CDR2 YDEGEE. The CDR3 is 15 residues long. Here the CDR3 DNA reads TGTGCCAGCAGCTTGTCGAGCCACCCGAACACTGAAGCTTTCTTT. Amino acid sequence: CASSLSSHPNTEAFF.

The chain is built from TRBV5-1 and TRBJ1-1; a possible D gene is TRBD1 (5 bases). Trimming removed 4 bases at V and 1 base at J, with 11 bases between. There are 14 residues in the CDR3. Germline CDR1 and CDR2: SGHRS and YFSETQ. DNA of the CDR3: TGCGCCAGCAGCCTTGGCGGGGGGAACACTGAAGCTTTCTTT. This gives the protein CASSLGGGNTEAFF.

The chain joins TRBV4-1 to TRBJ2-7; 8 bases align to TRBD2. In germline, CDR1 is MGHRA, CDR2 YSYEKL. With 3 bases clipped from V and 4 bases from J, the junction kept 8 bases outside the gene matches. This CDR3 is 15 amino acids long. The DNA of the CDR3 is TGCGCCAGCAGCCAGACCACTAGCGGCGAATACGAGCAGTACTTC. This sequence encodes CASSQTTSGEYEQYF.

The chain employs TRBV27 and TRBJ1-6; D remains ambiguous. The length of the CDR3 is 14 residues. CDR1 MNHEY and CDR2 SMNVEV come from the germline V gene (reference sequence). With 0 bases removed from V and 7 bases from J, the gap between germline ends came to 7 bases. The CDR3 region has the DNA TGTGCCAGCAGTTTATCACATGAAAATTCACCCCTCCACTTT. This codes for CASSLSHENSPLHF.

CDR3 loop: CASSFLGERDHNEQFF. Here the CDR3 DNA reads TGTGCCAGCAGTTTCCTCGGGGAGCGGGATCACAATGAGCAGTTCTTC. This chain links TRBV28 with TRBJ2-1; 7 nucleotides match TRBD2. Germline V gene data show CDR1 as MDHEN and CDR2 as SYDVKM. The CDR3 totals 16 residues. V was clipped by 3 bases and J by 5 bases; unmatched bases: 10.

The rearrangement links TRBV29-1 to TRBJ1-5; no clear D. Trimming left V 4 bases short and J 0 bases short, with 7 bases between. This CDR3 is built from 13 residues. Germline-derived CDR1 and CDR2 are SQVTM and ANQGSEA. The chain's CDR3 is CSVGDYSNQPQHF. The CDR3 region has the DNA TGCAGCGTTGGAGATTATAGCAATCAGCCCCAGCATTTT.

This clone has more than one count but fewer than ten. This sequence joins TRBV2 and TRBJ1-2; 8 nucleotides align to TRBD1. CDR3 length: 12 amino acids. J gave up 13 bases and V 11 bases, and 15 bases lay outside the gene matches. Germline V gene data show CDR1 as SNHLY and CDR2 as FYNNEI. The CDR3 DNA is TGTGCCGGAAAAGGGACAGGCCTTTCTGCCACCTTC. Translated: CAGKGTGLSATF.

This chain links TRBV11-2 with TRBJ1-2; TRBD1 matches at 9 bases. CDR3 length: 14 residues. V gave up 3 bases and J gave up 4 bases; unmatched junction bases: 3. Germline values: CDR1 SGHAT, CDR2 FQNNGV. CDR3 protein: CASSLGQGIYGYTF. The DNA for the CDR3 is TGTGCCAGCAGCTTGGGACAGGGAATCTATGGCTACACCTTC.

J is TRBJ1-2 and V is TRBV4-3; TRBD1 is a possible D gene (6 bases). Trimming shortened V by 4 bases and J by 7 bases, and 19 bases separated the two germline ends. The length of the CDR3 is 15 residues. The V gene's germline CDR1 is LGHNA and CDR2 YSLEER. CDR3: CASSLRWGQAGGYTF. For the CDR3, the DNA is TGCGCCAGCAGCCTTCGATGGGGACAAGCAGGTGGCTACACCTTC.

In nucleotides, the CDR3 is TGTGCCAGCAGGCGGACAGCTGAAAAACTGTTTTTT. It specifies CASRRTAEKLFF. The rearrangement uses TRBV11-2 and TRBJ1-4; weak D call: TRBD1 (6 bases). Looked up from germline, CDR1 is SGHAT and CDR2 is FQNNGV. This CDR3 is 12 amino acids long. The V and J ends lost 6 bases and 7 bases respectively, with 9 bases between them.

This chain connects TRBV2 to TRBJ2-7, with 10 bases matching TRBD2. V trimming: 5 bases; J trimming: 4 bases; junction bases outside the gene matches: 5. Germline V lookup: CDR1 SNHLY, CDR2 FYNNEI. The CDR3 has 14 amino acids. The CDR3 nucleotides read TGTGCCAGCAGTTCTAGCGGGAGAGGATACGAGCAGTACTTC. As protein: CASSSSGRGYEQYF.

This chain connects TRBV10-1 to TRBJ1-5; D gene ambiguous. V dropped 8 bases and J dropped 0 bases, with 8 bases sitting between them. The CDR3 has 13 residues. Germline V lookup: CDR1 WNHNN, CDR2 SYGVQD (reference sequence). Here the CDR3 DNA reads TGCGCCAGCGCTCCTAATAGCAATCAGCCCCAGCATTTT. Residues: CASAPNSNQPQHF.

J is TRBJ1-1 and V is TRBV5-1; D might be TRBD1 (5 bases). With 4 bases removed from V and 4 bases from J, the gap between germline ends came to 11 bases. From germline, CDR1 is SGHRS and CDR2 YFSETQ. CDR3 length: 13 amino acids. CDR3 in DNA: TGCGCCAGCAGCAGCAGGGATTCCACTGAAGCTTTCTTT. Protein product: CASSSRDSTEAFF.

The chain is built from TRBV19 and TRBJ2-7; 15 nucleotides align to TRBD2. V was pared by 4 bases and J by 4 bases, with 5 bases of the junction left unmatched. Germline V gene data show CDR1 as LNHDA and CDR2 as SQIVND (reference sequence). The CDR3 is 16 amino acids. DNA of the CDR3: TGTGCCAGTAGTACTAAAGGGACTAGCGGGGGGTACGAGCAGTACTTC. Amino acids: CASSTKGTSGGYEQYF.

The CDR3 DNA sequence: TGTGCCAGCTCACCTTACAGGGGGCTCTACGCTAGCGATGGGAATGAGCAGTTCTTC. Its protein is CASSPYRGLYASDGNEQFF. The chain joins TRBV18 to TRBJ2-1, with 9 bases lining up with TRBD1. The trim removed 3 bases at V and 7 bases at J, leaving 19 bases unmatched. The CDR3 is made up of 19 amino acids. Germline CDR1 reads KGHSH; CDR2 reads LQKENI.

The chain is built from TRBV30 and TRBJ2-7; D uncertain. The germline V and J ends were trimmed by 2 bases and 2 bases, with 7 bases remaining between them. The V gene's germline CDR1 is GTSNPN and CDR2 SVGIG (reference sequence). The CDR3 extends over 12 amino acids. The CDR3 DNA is TGTGCCTGGAGTACATCGACCTACGAGCAGTACTTC. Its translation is CAWSTSTYEQYF.

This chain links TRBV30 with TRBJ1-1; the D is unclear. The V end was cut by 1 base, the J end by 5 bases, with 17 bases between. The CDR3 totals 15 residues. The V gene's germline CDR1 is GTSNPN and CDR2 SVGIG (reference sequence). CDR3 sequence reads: CAWSAFEGEVTEAFF. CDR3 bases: TGTGCCTGGAGTGCTTTTGAGGGAGAGGTGACTGAAGCTTTCTTT.

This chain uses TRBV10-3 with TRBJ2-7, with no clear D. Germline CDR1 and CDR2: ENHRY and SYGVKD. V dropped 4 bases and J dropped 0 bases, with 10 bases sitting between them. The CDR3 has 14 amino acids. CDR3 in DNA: TGTGCCATCAGTGGGAATACAGTCTCCTACGAGCAGTACTTC. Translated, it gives CAISGNTVSYEQYF.

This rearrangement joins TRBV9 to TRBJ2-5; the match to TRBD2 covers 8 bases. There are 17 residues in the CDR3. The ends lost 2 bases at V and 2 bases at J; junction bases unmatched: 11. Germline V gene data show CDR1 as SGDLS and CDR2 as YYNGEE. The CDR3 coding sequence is TGTGCCAGCAGCGTTTCCGGGACTAGGGCCCGACAAGAGACCCAGTACTTC. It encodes CASSVSGTRARQETQYF.

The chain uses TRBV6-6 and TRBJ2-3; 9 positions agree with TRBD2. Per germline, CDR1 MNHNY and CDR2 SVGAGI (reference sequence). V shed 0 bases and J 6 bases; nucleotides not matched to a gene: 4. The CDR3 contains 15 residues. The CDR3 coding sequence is TGTGCCAGCAGTTACTCGAGCCTAGCGGGGGATACGCAGTATTTT. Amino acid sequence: CASSYSSLAGDTQYF.

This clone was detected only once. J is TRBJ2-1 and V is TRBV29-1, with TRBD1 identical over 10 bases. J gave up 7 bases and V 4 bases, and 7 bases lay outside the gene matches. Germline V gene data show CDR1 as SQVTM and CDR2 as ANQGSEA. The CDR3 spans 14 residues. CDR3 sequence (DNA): TGCAGCGTTGGCCGGACAGGGGGTAGGAATGAGCAGTTCTTC. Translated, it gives CSVGRTGGRNEQFF.

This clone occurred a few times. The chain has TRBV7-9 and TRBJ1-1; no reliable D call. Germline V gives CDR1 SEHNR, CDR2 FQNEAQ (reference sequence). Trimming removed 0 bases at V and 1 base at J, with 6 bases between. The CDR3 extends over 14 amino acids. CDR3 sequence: CASSLAGGNTEAFF. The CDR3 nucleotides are TGTGCCAGCAGCTTAGCAGGCGGGAACACTGAAGCTTTCTTT.

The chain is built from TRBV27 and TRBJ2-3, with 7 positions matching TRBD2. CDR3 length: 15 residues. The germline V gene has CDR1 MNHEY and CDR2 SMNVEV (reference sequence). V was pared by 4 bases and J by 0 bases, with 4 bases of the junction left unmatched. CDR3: CASSSGGRSTDTQYF. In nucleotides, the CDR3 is TGTGCCAGCAGTTCAGGCGGGAGAAGCACAGATACGCAGTATTTT.

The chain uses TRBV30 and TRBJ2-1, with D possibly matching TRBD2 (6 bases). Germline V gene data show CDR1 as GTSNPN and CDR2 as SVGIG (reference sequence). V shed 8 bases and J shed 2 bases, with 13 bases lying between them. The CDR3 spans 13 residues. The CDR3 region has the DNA TGTGCCGCGGAGGGACTTGCCTACAATGAGCAGTTCTTC. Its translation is CAAEGLAYNEQFF.

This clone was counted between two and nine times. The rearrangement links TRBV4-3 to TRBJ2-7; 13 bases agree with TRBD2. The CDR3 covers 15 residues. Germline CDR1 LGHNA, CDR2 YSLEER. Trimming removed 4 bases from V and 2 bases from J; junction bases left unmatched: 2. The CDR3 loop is CASSPGTSGTYEQYF. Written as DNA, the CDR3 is TGCGCCAGCAGCCCAGGGACTAGCGGGACCTACGAGCAGTACTTC.

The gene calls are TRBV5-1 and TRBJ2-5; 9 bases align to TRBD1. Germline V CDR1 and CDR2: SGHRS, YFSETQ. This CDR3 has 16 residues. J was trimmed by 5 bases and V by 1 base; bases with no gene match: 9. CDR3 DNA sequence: TGCGCCAGCAGCTTGACGGGACAGGGAGCCAGGGAGACCCAGTACTTC. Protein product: CASSLTGQGARETQYF.

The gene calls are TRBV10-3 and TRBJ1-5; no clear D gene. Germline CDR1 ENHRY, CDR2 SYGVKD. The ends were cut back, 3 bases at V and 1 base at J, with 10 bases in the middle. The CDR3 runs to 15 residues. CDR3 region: CAISDGGLSNQPQHF. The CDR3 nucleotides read TGTGCCATCAGTGATGGAGGTTTGAGCAATCAGCCCCAGCATTTT.